This T cell receptor beta chain was recovered during a study of blood T cell repertoires in COVID-19. Looking at the study overall: Samples representing acute and convalescent COVID-19 were sourced from the United States, Italy and Spain. PBMCs, B-cell-depleted T cells, or T cells provided the cDNA or gDNA that made up the material.

V was trimmed by 3 bases and J by 0 bases, leaving 3 bases between them. The germline CDR1 and CDR2 sequences are LGHDT and YNNKEL (reference sequence). CDR3 length equals 12 residues. In the original workflow: Counts of nucleated cells, estimated from reference gene primer amplification, were obtained. TCRdb's copy holds only in-frame clones and misses some; the assay was immunoSEQ multiplex PCR. V, J and clone size reflect that table, while D and trimming were determined from the DNA. The sample contains 250,000 to 300,000 clones, roughly 80% of which appear only once. This receptor was taken from a man in his forties who had been exposed to COVID-19. The sequencing sample was made of PBMCs or T cells enriched from blood (not recorded which). This rearrangement joins TRBV3-1 (or the pseudogene TRBV3-2) to TRBJ2-7; D unclear. The CDR3 nucleotides read TGTGCCAGCAGCCACAGCTCCTACGAGCAGTACTTC. It yields the protein CASSHSSYEQYF.